Below, 13 T cell receptor beta chains from the same sample are listed, as sequenced in a study of vaccination effects on CD4 cells after COVID-19. Measured with immunoSEQ multiplex PCR; TCRdb has only the in-frame clones, and not every one. The sample has tens of thousands of clones, 55% to 70% seen once. These TCRs' antigens remain unknown. Viral peptide pools were used in the ViraFEST assay to expand antigen-specific CD4+ T cells, and sequencing came afterward. Culture proceeded for nine to ten days, and CD4+ T cells were then isolated. Two doses of either BNT162b2 or mRNA-1273 were given to each participant. The sample consisted of CD4+ T cells from PBMCs cultured with SARS-CoV-2 spike peptides, taken after COVID-19 vaccination. These receptors came from a human donor who received a COVID-19 vaccine.

CDR3 in amino acids: CASSQASGRYTGELFF. CDR3 coding DNA: TGTGCCAGCAGCCAGGCTAGCGGGCGGTACACCGGGGAGCTGTTTTTT. The rearrangement links TRBV5-5 to TRBJ2-2, with 8 positions matching TRBD2. The CDR3 sequence is 16 residues long. Germline lookup yields CDR1 SGHKS and CDR2 YYEKEE (reference sequence). Trimming removed 4 bases from V and 3 bases from J; junction bases left unmatched: 8.

The V gene is TRBV5-1, the J gene TRBJ1-2, with D possibly matching TRBD1 (6 bases). The V and J ends lost 4 bases and 7 bases respectively, with 17 bases between them. The length of the CDR3 is 14 residues. Germline V gives CDR1 SGHRS, CDR2 YFSETQ. Written as DNA, the CDR3 is TGCGCCAGCAGCCCCGGGGGCCAGGGTGGTGGCTACACCTTC. This codes for CASSPGGQGGGYTF.

The CDR3: CASSETGFNQPQHF. The CDR3 nucleotides are TGTGCCAGCAGTGAGACAGGGTTCAATCAGCCCCAGCATTTT. V usage is TRBV25-1 and J usage is TRBJ1-5, with TRBD1 identical over 7 bases. Trimming took 3 bases from V and 3 from J; bases not matched to a gene: 2. Germline CDR1 MGHDK, CDR2 SYGVNS. The CDR3 covers 14 residues.

V is TRBV11-2 and J is TRBJ2-7; 12 bases line up with TRBD2. Germline CDR1 and CDR2: SGHAT and FQNNGV. This CDR3 is 15 amino acids long. Trimming removed 1 base from V and 2 bases from J; junction bases left unmatched: 0. CDR3 in amino acids: CASSLGTSGTYEQYF. The CDR3 nucleotides are TGTGCCAGCAGCTTAGGGACTAGCGGGACCTACGAGCAGTACTTC.

The genes are TRBV18 and TRBJ2-2, with TRBD2 matching over 9 bases. The trim removed 6 bases at V and 0 bases at J, leaving 11 bases unmatched. This CDR3 is 18 amino acids long. The germline gives CDR1 KGHSH, CDR2 LQKENI. The CDR3 loop reads CASSQTGLAPSNTGELFF. DNA for the CDR3: TGTGCCAGCTCCCAGACCGGACTAGCGCCTTCGAACACCGGGGAGCTGTTTTTT.

The chain has TRBV9 and TRBJ2-5; D call uncertain. Trimming pared 0 bases from V and 5 bases from J, leaving 11 bases between. The CDR3 runs to 14 residues. The germline CDR1 and CDR2 sequences are SGDLS and YYNGEE. CDR3 bases: TGTGCCAGCAGCGTAGGGACGGTTCGGGAGACCCAGTACTTC. The encoded protein is CASSVGTVRETQYF.

This clone was recorded a few times. This chain uses TRBV5-1 with TRBJ1-6; D might be TRBD1 (5 bases). CDR3 length equals 15 residues. Per germline, CDR1 SGHRS and CDR2 YFSETQ. Trimming took off 1 base at V and 7 bases at J, with 12 bases between the two ends. This CDR3 is CASSLTGFRNSPLHF. CDR3 nucleotide sequence: TGCGCCAGCAGCTTGACAGGATTTCGGAATTCACCCCTCCACTTT.

This clone has only a few counts. This rearrangement joins TRBV5-1 to TRBJ2-3, with D hard to call. Per the germline V gene, CDR1 is SGHRS and CDR2 is YFSETQ. Trimming took off 0 bases at V and 1 base at J, with 9 bases between the two ends. The CDR3 consists of 15 residues. Here the CDR3 DNA reads TGCGCCAGCAGCTTGGACGAGCCACGCACAGATACGCAGTATTTT. This codes for CASSLDEPRTDTQYF.

The V and J genes are TRBV5-1 and TRBJ1-1; a weak D match, TRBD1 (6 bases). Germline CDR1 and CDR2: SGHRS and YFSETQ. Trimming shortened V by 4 bases and J by 1 base, and 17 bases separated the two germline ends. The CDR3 covers 16 residues. As DNA, the CDR3 is TGCGCCAGCAGCCCGGCTGGAAGGACAGAGAACACTGAAGCTTTCTTT. Its translation: CASSPAGRTENTEAFF.

This chain joins TRBV10-3 and TRBJ2-7, with unresolved D. The germline V and J ends were trimmed by 11 bases and 0 bases, with 11 bases remaining between them. Germline V gene data show CDR1 as ENHRY and CDR2 as SYGVKD. This CDR3 spans 12 amino acids. The CDR3 DNA sequence: TGTGCCGCCACCAGCTACTCCTACGAGCAGTACTTC. Translated, it gives CAATSYSYEQYF.

V usage is TRBV5-5 and J usage is TRBJ1-5, with TRBD1 matching over 7 bases. The junction had 6 bases not matched to a gene; V was cut back by 3 bases and J by 3 bases. CDR1 and CDR2 from the germline V gene are SGHKS and YYEKEE (reference sequence). CDR3 length: 15 residues. CDR3 in amino acids: CASSWTTGDNQPQHF. The DNA of the CDR3 is TGTGCCAGCAGCTGGACAACAGGGGACAATCAGCCCCAGCATTTT.

This clone has just a few counts. The chain employs TRBV3-1 (or the pseudogene TRBV3-2) and TRBJ2-3; possibly TRBD1 or TRBD2 for D (7 bases each). Germline values: CDR1 LGHDT, CDR2 YNNKEL (reference sequence). The CDR3 sequence is 16 residues long. V was clipped by 1 base and J by 5 bases, with 16 bases between them. The CDR3 loop reads CASSQARGGGRDTQYF. The CDR3 nucleotides read TGTGCCAGCAGCCAAGCCAGGGGGGGCGGGAGAGATACGCAGTATTTT.

This clone was picked up one time. CDR3 coding DNA: TGTGCCAGCAGCCCTTGGGGGGGGGAAAAACTGTTTTTT. This encodes CASSPWGGEKLFF. J is TRBJ1-4 and V is TRBV21-1. TRBV21-1 constitutes a pseudogene. The CDR3 is made up of 13 amino acids.